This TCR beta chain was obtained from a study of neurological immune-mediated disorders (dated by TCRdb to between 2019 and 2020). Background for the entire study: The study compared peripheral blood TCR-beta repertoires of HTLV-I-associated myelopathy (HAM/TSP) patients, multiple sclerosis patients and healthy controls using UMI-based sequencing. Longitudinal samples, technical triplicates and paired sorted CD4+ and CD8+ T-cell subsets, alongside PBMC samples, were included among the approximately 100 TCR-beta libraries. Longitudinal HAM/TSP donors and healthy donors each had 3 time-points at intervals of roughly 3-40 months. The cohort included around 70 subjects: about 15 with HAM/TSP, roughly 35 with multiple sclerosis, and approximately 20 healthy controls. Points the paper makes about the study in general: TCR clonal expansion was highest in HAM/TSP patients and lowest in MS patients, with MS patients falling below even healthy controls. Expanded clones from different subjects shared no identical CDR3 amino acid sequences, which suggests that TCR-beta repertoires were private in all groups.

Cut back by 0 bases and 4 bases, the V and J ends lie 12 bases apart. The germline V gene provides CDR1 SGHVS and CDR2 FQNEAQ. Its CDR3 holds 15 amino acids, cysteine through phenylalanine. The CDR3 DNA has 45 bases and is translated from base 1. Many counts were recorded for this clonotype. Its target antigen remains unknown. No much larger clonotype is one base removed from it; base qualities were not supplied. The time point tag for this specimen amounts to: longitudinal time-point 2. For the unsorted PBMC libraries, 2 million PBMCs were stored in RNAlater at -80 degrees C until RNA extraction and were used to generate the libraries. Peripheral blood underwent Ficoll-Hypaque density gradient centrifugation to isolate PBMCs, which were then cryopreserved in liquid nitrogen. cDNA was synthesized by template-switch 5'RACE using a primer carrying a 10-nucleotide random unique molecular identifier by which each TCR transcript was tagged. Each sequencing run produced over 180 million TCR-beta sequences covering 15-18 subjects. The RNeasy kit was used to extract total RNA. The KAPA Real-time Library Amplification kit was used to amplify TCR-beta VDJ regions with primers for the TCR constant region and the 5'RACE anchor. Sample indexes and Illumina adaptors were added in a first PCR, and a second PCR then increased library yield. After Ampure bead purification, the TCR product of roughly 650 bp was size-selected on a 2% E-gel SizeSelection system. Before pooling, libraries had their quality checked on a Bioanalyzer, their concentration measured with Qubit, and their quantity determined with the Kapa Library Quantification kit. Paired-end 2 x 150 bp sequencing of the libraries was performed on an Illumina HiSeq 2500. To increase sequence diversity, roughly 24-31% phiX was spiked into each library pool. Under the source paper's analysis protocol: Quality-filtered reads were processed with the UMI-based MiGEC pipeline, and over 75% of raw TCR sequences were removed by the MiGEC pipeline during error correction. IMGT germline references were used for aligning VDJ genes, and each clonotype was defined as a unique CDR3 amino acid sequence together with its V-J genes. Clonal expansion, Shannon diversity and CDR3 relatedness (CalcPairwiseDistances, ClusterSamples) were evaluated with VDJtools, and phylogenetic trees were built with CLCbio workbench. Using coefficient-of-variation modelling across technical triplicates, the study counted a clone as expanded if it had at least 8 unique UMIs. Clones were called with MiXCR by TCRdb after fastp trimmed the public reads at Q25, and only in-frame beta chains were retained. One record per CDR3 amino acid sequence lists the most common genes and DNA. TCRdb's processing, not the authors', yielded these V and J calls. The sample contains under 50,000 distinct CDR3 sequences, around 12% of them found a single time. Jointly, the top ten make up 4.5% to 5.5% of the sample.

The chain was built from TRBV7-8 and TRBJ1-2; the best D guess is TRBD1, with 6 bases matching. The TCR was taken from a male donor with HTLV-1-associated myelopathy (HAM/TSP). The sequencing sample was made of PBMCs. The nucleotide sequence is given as TGTGCCAGCAGCTTAGCGGGGCAGGGGTTCTATGGCTACACCTTC. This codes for CASSLAGQGFYGYTF.